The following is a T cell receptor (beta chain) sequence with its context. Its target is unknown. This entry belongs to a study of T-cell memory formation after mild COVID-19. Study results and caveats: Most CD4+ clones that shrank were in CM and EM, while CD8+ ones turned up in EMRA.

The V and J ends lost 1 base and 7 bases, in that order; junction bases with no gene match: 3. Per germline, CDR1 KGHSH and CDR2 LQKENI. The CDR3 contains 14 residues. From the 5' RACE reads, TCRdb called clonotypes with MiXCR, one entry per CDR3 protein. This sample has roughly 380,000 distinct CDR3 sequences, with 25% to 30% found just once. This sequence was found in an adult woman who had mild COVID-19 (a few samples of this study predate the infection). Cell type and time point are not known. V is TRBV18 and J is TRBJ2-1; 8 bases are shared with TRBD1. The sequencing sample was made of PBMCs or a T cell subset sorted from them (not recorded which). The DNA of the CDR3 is TGTGCCAGCTCACCACGGCAGGGGGCGAATGAGCAGTTCTTC. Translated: CASSPRQGANEQFF.